This T cell receptor (beta chain) came from a study of T cells in Graves' hyperthyroidism and ophthalmopathy. In the study overall: Peripheral blood was obtained at initial diagnosis, preceding any treatment.

TCR beta CDR3 region amplification was performed from RNA transcripts. An initial round of RT-PCR targeting the TCR CDR3 relied on the HTBI primer set. One entry per CDR3 protein, called by TCRdb with MiXCR from the multiplex PCR reads. Of 500,000 to 600,000 distinct CDR3 sequences listed, about 20% are singletons. This CDR3 has 17 residues. Trimming took 1 base from V and 7 from J; bases not matched to a gene: 9. Germline V lookup: CDR1 LGHDT, CDR2 YNNKEL (reference sequence). What was sequenced was blood. The receptor was derived from a man aged 35 to 55 with Graves' ophthalmopathy. The chain carries TRBV3-1 and TRBJ2-1, with 11 nucleotides matching TRBD2. CDR3: CASSQGPTSGGVNEQFF. For the CDR3, the DNA is TGTGCCAGCAGCCAAGGCCCAACTAGCGGGGGAGTGAATGAGCAGTTCTTC.